The sequence of this TCR beta chain was determined in a study of cytomegalovirus exposure and HLA in healthy donors (dated by TCRdb to the late 2010s). Study-level background: An earlier analysis of roughly 610 of the donors reported over 250 Gb of sequence data and 117 million unique TCR beta sequences obtained from about 170 million T cells. Around 330 gigabases of sequencing data and around 88 million unique TCR sequences made up an early release that covered roughly 670 HLA-typed donors. Among the roughly 410 genotyped donors, around 81% belonged to the genetic ancestry cluster associated with self-reported Caucasian donors. The aim of the study was to test whether cataloging public T cell receptors could identify signatures of past pathogen exposure. The study profiled the T cell repertoires of approximately 700 subjects by immunosequencing and related them to cytomegalovirus serostatus. A separate validation cohort of 100 to 150 different subjects was used in addition to the roughly 640-subject first cohort. High-throughput TCR immunosequencing, statistical association of individual TCRs with disease status, and machine learning were combined to predict cytomegalovirus infection status. To study patterns of TCR occurrence, a later analysis re-analyzed previously published TCR beta repertoires from more than 550 donors and added high-resolution HLA genotyping. Rather than using new phenotypic data, the later analysis identified candidate immune exposures from TCR beta sequences and from how often those sequences occurred across donors. To decide whether each TCR beta V gene segment behaved as functional or pseudogenic, an earlier analysis of some 540 of the donors relied on high-throughput TCR beta sequencing. Alongside the repertoire data, information on donor age, sex, ethnicity and CMV serostatus was compiled. A later genetic analysis used genome-wide SNP genotypes for 398 of the 666 donors, treating that subset as a discovery cohort. Every discovery cohort repertoire had been produced on one sequencing platform. Class I and class II HLA loci were covered by the typing at four-digit resolution. Typing coverage differed by locus: A, B, C, DRB1 and DQB1 were typed in roughly 620-630 donors, DQA1 in 500 to 550, DPA1 in nearly 610, and DPB1 in around 440. Because of strong linkage in the cohort, four or five DR-DQ haplotypes were treated as single units for association and clustering. Among 300 to 500 genotyped donors of the cohort, an average of roughly 230,000 unique TCR beta nucleotide sequences was sequenced per donor, of which approximately 18% were non-productive. The paper as a whole reports these results and caveats: A cluster of highly shared sequence variants was judged likely to be a technical artifact of the sequencing pipeline. The 87-base-pair reads could not distinguish some IMGT-functional V segments, including TRBV6-2 and TRBV6-3, so those segments were excluded. Correlated functional status among segregating V segments might be attributable to linkage disequilibrium, but an unknown experimental factor could not be ruled out. Compared with the 666-donor mean, donors in an Asian-associated ancestry cluster had fewer N-insertions in productive TCRs, according to a later genetic analysis. A further reported finding was that TCR beta sequences accurately predicted the HLA-A and HLA-B alleles for most subjects in the first cohort. According to a later analysis, parvovirus B19, influenza, CMV and Epstein-Barr virus appeared linked to several top co-occurrence clusters. A later analysis found that HLA-associated TCR beta chains were more clonally expanded and had lower generation probabilities than equally common non-associated chains. Because some donors lacked HLA typing at each locus, the association tests relied only on the typed subset. In vitro tests confirmed that three of the cytomegalovirus-associated TCR beta chains recognize cytomegalovirus antigens. The cohort was sequenced for TCR beta chains only, and without alpha or paired-chain data the features that could be detected were limited. Seventeen rarely observed V segments, including chromosome 9 orphons, were excluded from the earlier analysis of some 590 of the donors because counts were too low. In a later genetic analysis, a missense DCLRE1C variant was associated with V-gene and J-gene trimming of TCR beta chains, and the association was replicated in an independent cohort. Assigning TCR associations to individual alleles was difficult when HLA alleles, especially DR and DQ, strongly co-occurred. Most CMV-associated TCR beta chains appeared to be HLA-restricted in a later analysis, and the HLA associations seemed to be driven largely by CMV exposure. In a later analysis, the rate of TCR association differed among HLA loci, with DRB1 alleles having the most associated TCRs and HLA-C alleles having the fewest. In a later analysis, about 17,000 TCR beta sequences were associated with specific HLA alleles at a false discovery rate of 0.05. In the study, about 150 TCR beta chains were listed as associated with cytomegalovirus. CMV serostatus was the only immune exposure information available for the cohort. It was suggested by the authors that the approach could potentially be generalized to other disease states and immunological phenotypes. Cytomegalovirus status was reported to be diagnosed by the classifier with high specificity and sensitivity in both the original and validation cohorts. Sequencing depth was assumed to be roughly uniform across donors in the presence/absence analyses, though that assumption may not hold. Most TCR sequences were seen in very few donors, while some public TCRs were found in many individuals. In an earlier analysis of under 600 of the donors, most TCR beta V segments were observed in productive rearrangements about 87% or about 30% of the time, broadly matching IMGT annotations.

Points on this clone: Its antigen is unknown. Within one base of it there is no much larger clone, and no base qualities were kept.

The library came from the immunoSEQ multiplex PCR assay. The multiplex PCR relied on a mix of 60 forward primers for TCR Vbeta segments and 13 reverse primers for TCR Jbeta segments. Amplification of the CDR3 region of rearranged TCR beta genes was performed with a multiplex PCR assay on genomic DNA. Amplified TCR beta libraries were sequenced as 87-base-pair reads on the Illumina HiSeq System. The published analysis was carried out like this. A later analysis counted 65 million to 90 million unique TCR beta chains across the 550 to 800 repertoires, and around 9.9 million of these chains were shared by at least two donors. To remove PCR and sequencing errors, raw reads were error-corrected and collapsed into unique sequences using a nearest-neighbor algorithm that merged closely related sequences. To assign V, D and J gene segments, CDR3 sequences were aligned to IMGT reference sequences. For a sequence to be retained, at least a six-nucleotide match to both a V gene segment and a J gene segment was required. A rearrangement was called productive if the CDR3 had no stop codons and remained in frame with V and J, and every other rearrangement was called non-productive. Following IMGT convention, CDR3 was defined as the stretch from the second conserved V-encoded cysteine up to the conserved J-encoded phenylalanine. In an earlier analysis of around 640 of the donors, sequences lacking an unambiguous match to a single V gene segment were excluded. In an earlier analysis of around 590 of the donors, a V segment was called functional when productive rearrangements were above 56.7%, and segregating when the standard deviation between donors exceeded 5%. A statistical classification framework was built for diagnosing cytomegalovirus status from the catalog of TCR beta chain sequences. In a later analysis, V and J genes were assigned by comparing TCR nucleotide sequences against IMGT/GENE-DB human TR gene sequences. A later analysis assigned CDR3 sequences and most-parsimonious VDJ recombination scenarios with the TCRdist pipeline. In a later analysis, each TCR beta chain was defined by its CDR3 amino acid sequence together with its V-gene family, and reads without a unique V-gene family were excluded. In a later analysis, some 600 highly shared, low-generation-probability nucleotide sequences were removed to address suspected cross-contamination and a sequencing artifact. A later analysis calculated a clonal expansion index for each public chain from normalized within-repertoire ranks of inferred template counts. In a later analysis, generation probabilities were computed using a VDJ recombination model fitted to out-of-frame rearrangements, and the results were checked against IGoR. In a later analysis, hypergeometric tests were used to score TCR-TCR, TCR-HLA and TCR-CMV co-occurrence, with a repertoire-size bias correction applied to TCR pairs. In a later analysis, false discovery rates were estimated by permuting HLA or CMV assignments 20 times. In a later analysis, co-occurring TCRs were grouped using DBSCAN, and TCRdist sequence similarity was added for clustering within HLA-allele-positive subsets. Repertoires with fewer than 30,000 or more than 120,000 public chains were left out of co-occurrence clustering, as were about 5 repertoires with anomalous nucleotide sharing. TCRdb provides this immuneACCESS table in a form limited to in-frame rearrangements. Some clones are lacking; in checked studies, under half of them reflect an unresolved V gene, and why the rest are absent is not known. D and trimming come from the DNA, and the V and J calls and clone size come from that table. This sample is represented by about 130,000 clones; about 78% of them were singletons. In total, the top ten clones hold around 2.6% of the sample.

The germline V gene encodes CDR1 GTSNPN and CDR2 SVGIG (reference sequence). Spanning cysteine to phenylalanine, the CDR3 consists of 14 amino acids. The kept DNA is CDR3 alone, 42 bases in frame from the first base. Trimming at the junction amounts to 2 bases on V and 6 bases on J, and the germline ends lie 14 bases apart. The cohort comprised 666 healthy bone marrow donors. All cohort members were sampled while nominally healthy, although unrecorded immune exposures were likely present. Of the 710 or so cohort members, 289 had a positive CMV serostatus and just over 350 had a negative one, while no CMV serostatus was recorded for the donor. A peripheral blood sample was provided by each donor, and peripheral blood mononuclear cells were used for TCR beta sequencing. The Qiagen DNeasy Blood Extraction Kit was used to extract genomic DNA from the blood cell samples.

The chain couples TRBV30 to TRBJ1-5, with TRBD1 perhaps the D gene, on 5 matching bases. The sequencing sample was made of PBMCs. The origin of this receptor is a human donor in good health. Read as DNA, the sequence is TGTGCCTGGAGTACGGGGGTTTGGGGTCAGCCCCAGCATTTT. Its amino acids are CAWSTGVWGQPQHF.